Each of the 11 T cell receptor beta chains below was sequenced from the same sample in a study of blood T cell repertoires in COVID-19. Libraries were prepared by immunoSEQ multiplex PCR; TCRdb keeps only in-frame clonotypes and omits some of them. The repertoire holds about 99,000 clones, with over 80% as singletons. The sequencing input was peripheral blood. These TCRs come from a man between 65 and 80 years old with active or convalescent COVID-19.

The CDR3 DNA reads as TGTGCCAGCAGAACGGCAGGTGACAGCTTCTATGGCTACACCTTC. Translating gives CASRTAGDSFYGYTF. The chain combines TRBV28 with TRBJ1-2; D may be TRBD1 (5 bases). The CDR3 extends over 15 amino acids. Germline V gene sequence: CDR1 MDHEN, CDR2 SYDVKM. Trimming took off 6 bases at V and 4 bases at J, with 18 bases between the two ends.

In DNA form, the CDR3 reads TGTGCCAGCAGTGAAATGGAGGCCCAAGAGACCCAGTACTTC. This codes for CASSEMEAQETQYF. This chain joins TRBV6-1 and TRBJ2-5; a possible D gene is TRBD2 (5 bases). CDR3 length: 14 amino acids. Germline V gene sequence: CDR1 MNHNS, CDR2 SASEGT. Deletions cut 2 bases from V and 1 base from J, with 8 bases between.

This sequence joins TRBV11-2 and TRBJ1-3; 8 positions match TRBD1. The CDR3 runs to 15 residues. J was trimmed by 2 bases and V by 4 bases; bases with no gene match: 4. Per the germline V gene, CDR1 is SGHAT and CDR2 is FQNNGV. For the CDR3, the DNA is TGTGCCAGCAGCTCGACAGGGGAACCTGGAAACACCATATATTTT. Protein product: CASSSTGEPGNTIYF.

V gene TRBV7-8 combines with J gene TRBJ2-1; 12 nucleotides agree with TRBD2. V shed 1 base and J 10 bases; nucleotides not matched to a gene: 5. Germline values: CDR1 SGHVS, CDR2 FQNEAQ. The CDR3 is 15 amino acids. The CDR3 sequence is CASSLELAGGREQFF. CDR3 sequence (DNA): TGTGCCAGCAGCTTAGAACTAGCGGGGGGTAGGGAGCAGTTCTTC.

The chain couples TRBV28 to TRBJ2-5; 14 bases are shared with TRBD2. CDR3 size: 16 residues. Germline values: CDR1 MDHEN, CDR2 SYDVKM. With 7 bases clipped from V and 2 bases from J, the junction kept 6 bases outside the gene matches. CDR3 DNA sequence: TGTGCCAGCACCTTTCGACTAGCGGGGGGGCAAGAGACCCAGTACTTC. Translating gives CASTFRLAGGQETQYF.

The J gene is TRBJ2-5, the V gene TRBV7-9, with TRBD2 matching over 7 bases. Germline assignment: CDR1 SEHNR and CDR2 FQNEAQ (reference sequence). The CDR3 sequence is 14 residues long. The V gene end was trimmed by 4 bases and the J gene end by 3 bases; junction bases not matched to a gene: 5. As DNA, the CDR3 is TGTGCCAGCAGCTCTGGACTAGGGAAAGAGACCCAGTACTTC. Its translation is CASSSGLGKETQYF.

This chain connects TRBV19 to TRBJ1-3; perhaps TRBD1 as D (5 bases). CDR1 is LNHDA and CDR2 is SQIVND in the germline V gene (reference sequence). CDR3 length: 16 residues. The germline V and J ends were trimmed by 1 base and 0 bases, with 10 bases remaining between them. CDR3 in amino acids: CASSIGTGSSGNTIYF. The DNA of the CDR3 is TGTGCCAGTAGTATAGGCACAGGAAGCTCTGGAAACACCATATATTTT.

This sequence joins TRBV5-4 and TRBJ1-3; possibly TRBD1 for D (5 bases). The CDR3 has 14 residues. The germline V and J ends were trimmed by 2 bases and 0 bases, with 6 bases remaining between them. CDR1 and CDR2 from the germline V gene are SGHNT and YYREEE (reference sequence). The CDR3 is CASSLQASGNTIYF. CDR3 DNA: TGTGCCAGCAGCTTACAGGCCTCTGGAAACACCATATATTTT.

The chain joins TRBV6-1 to TRBJ2-3; 8 nucleotides align to TRBD2. V was clipped by 4 bases and J by 0 bases; unmatched bases: 6. The CDR3 has 16 residues. Germline V gene data show CDR1 as MNHNS and CDR2 as SASEGT. The CDR3 here is CASSGAAGVSTDTQYF. CDR3 DNA: TGTGCCAGCAGTGGGGCAGCGGGGGTTAGCACAGATACGCAGTATTTT.

This chain joins TRBV30 and TRBJ1-1, with D possibly TRBD1 on 5 matching bases. V shed 5 bases and J shed 8 bases, with 12 bases lying between them. Germline CDR1 reads GTSNPN; CDR2 reads SVGIG (reference sequence). The CDR3 totals 11 residues. The CDR3, as DNA: TGTGCCTGGGCTTGGGGGGAAGAAGCTTTCTTT. Translation gives CAWAWGEEAFF. Full variable domain (outside the CDR3, taken from reference TRBV30 and TRBJ1-1): SQTIHQWPATLVQPVGSPLSLECTVEGTSNPNLYWYRQAAGRGLQLLFYSVGIGQISSEVPQNLSASRPQDRQFILSSKKLLLSDSGFYLCAWAWGEEAFFGQGTRLTVV.

The chain joins TRBV7-9 to TRBJ2-2, with D perhaps matching TRBD1 (6 bases). The V end lost 2 bases, the J end lost 1 base, and 11 bases lay between the germline ends. The germline CDR1 and CDR2 sequences are SEHNR and FQNEAQ (reference sequence). The CDR3 totals 16 residues. Here the CDR3 DNA reads TGTGCCAGCAGCTTATTTCTGACAGGGAACACCGGGGAGCTGTTTTTT. As protein: CASSLFLTGNTGELFF.